This is a list of T cell receptor beta chains from one sample in a study of Ad26.COV2.S vaccination and SARS-CoV-2 variants. Produced via immunoSEQ multiplex PCR; TCRdb's table is partial and in-frame only. The table lists 350,000 to 450,000 clones, about 92% of them singletons. This sample comprised peripheral blood, obtained after recovery from COVID-19. Receptors originate from a human donor who had recovered from COVID-19. CDR3s include the opening cysteine and the closing phenylalanine or tryptophan. A D gene is named only where the DNA matches it firmly. For some rows the clone size is stated as once, few or many, or as a class when expanded; others skip it.

clone_size	v_call	j_call	d_call	cdr3_nt	cdr3_aa
.	TRBV6-5	TRBJ1-1	.	TGTGCCAGCAGTTACGGTGGGGGGGGAACTGAAGCTTTCTTT	CASSYGGGGTEAFF
.	TRBV24-1	TRBJ2-7	.	TGTGCCACCAGTGACTCTGACAGGTTGGGGCAGTACTTC	CATSDSDRLGQYF
.	TRBV28	TRBJ1-4	.	TGTGCCAGCACCTTCATCTGGGGAAGTAATGAAAAACTGTTTTTT	CASTFIWGSNEKLFF
.	TRBV7-6	TRBJ1-2	TRBD1	TGTGCCAGCAGCTCTATCCGGGATGAGACAGGGCACTATGGCTACACCTTC	CASSSIRDETGHYGYTF
.	TRBV6-5	TRBJ2-5	TRBD1	TGTGCCAGCAGTTTCGCGGGACAGGCACAGGAGACCCAGTACTTC	CASSFAGQAQETQYF
.	TRBV5-8	TRBJ2-7	.	TGTGCCAGCAGCTTCGGGTTCGAGCAGTACTTC	CASSFGFEQYF
.	TRBV10-3	TRBJ1-1	.	TGTGCCATCAGTTCCGACGGGGACACTGAAGCTTTCTTT	CAISSDGDTEAFF
.	TRBV9	TRBJ1-2	TRBD1	TGTGCCAGCAGCGTAGGGGACAGGGGGGACGGCTACACCTTC	CASSVGDRGDGYTF
.	TRBV12-5	TRBJ1-5	.	TGTGCTAGTGGTTCCATCATTGGGAAACGAGATCAGCCCCAGCATTTT	CASGSIIGKRDQPQHF
.	TRBV7-2	TRBJ2-7	.	TGTGCCAGCAGCTTAGAAGGGGTCAGGGTAGACGAGCAGTACTTC	CASSLEGVRVDEQYF
.	TRBV29-1	TRBJ1-1	.	TGCAGCGTTGAAGGGGTATTGCGGACTGAAGCTTTCTTT	CSVEGVLRTEAFF
few	TRBV4-3	TRBJ1-6	TRBD1	TGCGCCAGCAGCCAAGAAAGAACAGTCAGGGGGTCACCCCTCCACTTT	CASSQERTVRGSPLHF
.	TRBV7-9	TRBJ2-7	.	TGTGCCAGCAGCCCCGGGACTCCCGGAGAGCAGTACTTC	CASSPGTPGEQYF
.	TRBV29-1	TRBJ2-3	TRBD2	TGCAGCGTTGGCGGGGGGATCACAGATACGCAGTATTTT	CSVGGGITDTQYF
.	TRBV27	TRBJ2-7	.	TGTGCCAGCAGTCTCGGTACCGAGCAGTACTTC	CASSLGTEQYF
.	TRBV27	TRBJ2-7	TRBD1	TGTGCCAGCAGAGACAGGGGGGATAGCGAGCAGTACTTC	CASRDRGDSEQYF
.	TRBV19	TRBJ2-1	TRBD2	TGTGCCAGTAGGAGCCTAGCGGGGGGGCTCTCCTACAATGAGCAGTTCTTC	CASRSLAGGLSYNEQFF
.	TRBV21-1	TRBJ1-3	.	TGTGCCAGCTTATCGTGGGCGGGAACTGGAAACACCATATATTTT	CASLSWAGTGNTIYF
.	TRBV11-2	TRBJ2-7	.	TGTGCCAGCAGCTTAAGGTCGGGTGACACCCCCTACGAGCAGTACTTC	CASSLRSGDTPYEQYF
.	TRBV6-1	TRBJ2-5	TRBD2	TGTGCCAGCAGTGAAAGGCGGTGGTTTGCGGGAGGGTACCAAGAGACCCAGTACTTC	CASSERRWFAGGYQETQYF
once	TRBV27	TRBJ2-1	.	TGTGCCAGCAGTTTAGAAGCAGGGGACACTGGGGTAAGTGAGCAGTTCTTC	CASSLEAGDTGVSEQFF
.	TRBV5-4	TRBJ1-1	.	TGTGCCAGCAGCTCCACAGGTGTGAACACTGAAGCTTTCTTT	CASSSTGVNTEAFF
once	TRBV18	TRBJ1-6	TRBD1	TGTGCCAGCTCACCGGGACAGGATTATTCACCCCTCCACTTT	CASSPGQDYSPLHF
.	TRBV7-9	TRBJ1-2	.	TGTGCCAGCAGCTTAGCGGAGGGCTATGGCTACACCTTC	CASSLAEGYGYTF
once	TRBV7-9	TRBJ1-5	.	TGTGCCAGCAGTCCTCCGGGACCCTATCAGCCCCAGCATTTT	CASSPPGPYQPQHF
.	TRBV28	TRBJ1-1	TRBD1	TGTGCCAGCAGTTTGACAGGGTTGAACACTGAAGCTTTCTTT	CASSLTGLNTEAFF
.	TRBV27	TRBJ1-1	.	TGTGCCAGCGGGGGGGGGTACGTGAGCACTGAAGCTTTCTTT	CASGGGYVSTEAFF
.	TRBV19	TRBJ2-7	.	TGTGCCAGTAGTATGCTCCCGACTACACCCAACGAGCAGTACTTC	CASSMLPTTPNEQYF
.	TRBV10-3	TRBJ1-1	TRBD1	TGTGCCATCAGTGGGAATTCCGGGACAGGTCACCGAGCTTTCTTT	CAISGNSGTGHRAFF
.	TRBV20-1	TRBJ1-2	.	TGCAGTGCTAGAGACGGGAATGGCTACACCTTC	CSARDGNGYTF
once	TRBV25-1	TRBJ1-3	.	TGTGCCAGCAGTGATTCGGGGGCGCTTGGAAACACCATATATTTT	CASSDSGALGNTIYF
.	TRBV7-8	TRBJ2-1	TRBD2	TGTGCCAGCAGCAATCTCGGAGCGGGGGGGCGCTACAATGAGCAGTTCTTC	CASSNLGAGGRYNEQFF
.	TRBV29-1	TRBJ2-1	TRBD1	TGCAGCGGAGTACCGGGACAGGTTATCAGAGAGCAGTTCTTC	CSGVPGQVIREQFF
few	TRBV3-1/TRBV3-2	TRBJ2-3	TRBD2	TGTGCCAGCAGCCAGGCCCCGGGGGGTCCTGATACGCAGTATTTT	CASSQAPGGPDTQYF
.	TRBV4-3	TRBJ2-3	.	TGCGCCAGCAGCCACTCGGCAGCAACCACAGATACGCAGTATTTT	CASSHSAATTDTQYF
.	TRBV6-5	TRBJ1-4	.	TGTGCCAGCAGTTTGACAGGAGGGGTTGAAAAACTGTTTTTT	CASSLTGGVEKLFF
.	TRBV5-3	TRBJ1-4	.	TGTGCCAGAAGCCCCTTGAGGTGGCGGGAGGCTAATGAAAAACTGTTTTTT	CARSPLRWREANEKLFF
.	TRBV6-5	TRBJ1-6	.	TGTGCCAGCAGTTCTCCCAGGGACAATTCACCCCTCCACTTT	CASSSPRDNSPLHF
once	TRBV5-1	TRBJ1-2	.	TGCGCCAGCAGCTCGAAGGAGGCGTCGGGAGGCTACACCTTC	CASSSKEASGGYTF
once	TRBV21-1	TRBJ2-7	.	TGTGCCAGCAAACAGGATATTAGGTCCTACGAGCAGTACTTC	CASKQDIRSYEQYF
.	TRBV9	TRBJ2-3	TRBD2	TGTGCCAGCAGCGTAGGGTCTAGCGGGAGGGCTCACACAGATACGCAGTATTTT	CASSVGSSGRAHTDTQYF
.	TRBV6-4	TRBJ2-5	.	TGTGCCAGCAGTGAACGGGCAGGCAGCCAAGAGACCCAGTACTTC	CASSERAGSQETQYF
.	TRBV11-3	TRBJ1-1	.	TGTGCCAGCAGCCATGGAGGAGGGACTGAAGCTTTCTTT	CASSHGGGTEAFF